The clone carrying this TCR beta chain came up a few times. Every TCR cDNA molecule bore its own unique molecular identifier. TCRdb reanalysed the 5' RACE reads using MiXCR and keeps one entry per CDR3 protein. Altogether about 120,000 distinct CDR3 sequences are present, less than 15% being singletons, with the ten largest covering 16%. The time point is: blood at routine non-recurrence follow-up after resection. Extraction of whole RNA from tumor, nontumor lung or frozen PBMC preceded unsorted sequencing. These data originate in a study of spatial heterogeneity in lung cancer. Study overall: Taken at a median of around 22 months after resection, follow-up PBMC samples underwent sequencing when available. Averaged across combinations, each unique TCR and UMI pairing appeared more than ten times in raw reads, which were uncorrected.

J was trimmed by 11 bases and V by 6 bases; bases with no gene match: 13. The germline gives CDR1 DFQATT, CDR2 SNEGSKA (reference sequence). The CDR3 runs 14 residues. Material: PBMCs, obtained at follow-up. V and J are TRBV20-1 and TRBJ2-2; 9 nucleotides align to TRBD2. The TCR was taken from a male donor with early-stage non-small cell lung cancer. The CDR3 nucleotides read TGCAGTGCGGCTCCCGGGACTAGCCCAAGAGAGCTGTTTTTT. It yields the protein CSAAPGTSPRELFF.